Presented here are 25 T cell receptor beta chains from one specimen sequenced in a study of shared clonotypes between healthy human individuals (dated by TCRdb to about 2020). Libraries were built with the immunoSEQ multiplex PCR assay. TCRdb took over this immuneACCESS table, retaining in-frame rearrangements with V and J assigned. Such tables are incomplete; in checked studies, under half of the missing clones stem from an unresolved V gene, and the remainder is unexplained. This sample holds some 740,000 clones; around 92% were observed only once. In total, the top ten clones hold about 24% of the sample. CD8 naive samples consisted of CD45RO-negative cells that were positively selected for CCR7, yielding a CD45RA+CCR7+ population without TemRA cells. What was sequenced was naive CD8+ T cells sorted from blood. In the paper's terms, the cell subset or site label means: CD45RA+CCR7+. The receptors here all came from a man in his thirties or forties in good health.

This sequence joins TRBV6-5 and TRBJ2-3, with D tentatively TRBD1 (5 bases). CDR3 length: 15 residues. The V gene lost 7 bases and the J gene lost 3 bases, with 17 bases spanning the gap. Germline CDR1 and CDR2: MNHEY and SVGAGI. CDR3 protein: CASTPVMGQTDTQYF. The CDR3 DNA follows: TGTGCCAGCACCCCGGTAATGGGGCAAACAGATACGCAGTATTTT.

This clone was seen a handful of times. V usage is TRBV5-1 and J usage is TRBJ1-1; no definite D call. The CDR3 is 14 residues long. The germline V gene encodes CDR1 SGHRS and CDR2 YFSETQ. V was shortened by 0 bases and J by 1 base, with 7 bases between the two germline ends. In nucleotides, the CDR3 is TGCGCCAGCAGCTTGGGGACGGCGAACACTGAAGCTTTCTTT. Its protein is CASSLGTANTEAFF.

This sequence joins TRBV27 and TRBJ2-1; tentatively, D is TRBD2 (6 bases). The CDR3 runs to 12 residues. Trimming left V 3 bases short and J 7 bases short, with 7 bases between. Germline V gene data show CDR1 as MNHEY and CDR2 as SMNVEV (reference sequence). CDR3 coding DNA: TGTGCCAGCAGTTTCGCGGGGAATGAGCAGTTCTTC. Its protein product is CASSFAGNEQFF.

J is TRBJ1-2 and V is TRBV4-1, with unresolved D. Germline V gives CDR1 MGHRA, CDR2 YSYEKL. The V end was cut by 1 base, the J end by 5 bases, with 8 bases between. The CDR3 consists of 13 residues. This chain's CDR3 is CASSQGGPYGYTF. DNA for the CDR3: TGCGCCAGCAGCCAAGGAGGGCCATATGGCTACACCTTC.

The chain couples TRBV27 to TRBJ1-5; D is unresolved. Germline V CDR1 and CDR2: MNHEY, SMNVEV (reference sequence). V lost 6 bases and J 3 bases, leaving 18 bases between the germline ends. The CDR3 is 16 amino acids. CDR3 in DNA: TGTGCCAGCAGCCCAGCTTCTGGGCGTCCCAATCAGCCCCAGCATTTT. Its protein is CASSPASGRPNQPQHF.

This rearrangement joins TRBV4-1 to TRBJ2-7, with 7 bases aligning to TRBD2. CDR1 and CDR2 from the germline V gene are MGHRA and YSYEKL. J was trimmed by 0 bases and V by 4 bases; bases with no gene match: 9. There are 16 residues in the CDR3. CDR3 nucleotides: TGCGCCAGCAGCCCAGACGGACTAGGAGACTCCTACGAGCAGTACTTC. Translation: CASSPDGLGDSYEQYF.

The chain combines TRBV6-1 with TRBJ1-4, with 9 bases matching TRBD1. Germline V gene lookup returns CDR1 MNHNS and CDR2 SASEGT. The CDR3 has 15 residues. V shed 2 bases and J 9 bases; nucleotides not matched to a gene: 7. The CDR3 DNA is TGTGCCAGCAGTGAAAGGAGGGGACAGGGAAAAAAACTGTTTTTT. Its translation: CASSERRGQGKKLFF.

The chain's CDR3 is CASTKTSLPEETQYF. In DNA, the CDR3 is TGTGCCAGCACCAAGACTAGTCTACCCGAAGAGACCCAGTACTTC. This rearrangement joins TRBV5-6 to TRBJ2-5; perhaps TRBD2 as D (6 bases). The CDR3 totals 15 residues. V lost 6 bases and J 3 bases, leaving 18 bases between the germline ends. Germline CDR1 is SGHDT and CDR2 is YYEEEE.

The chain joins TRBV7-9 to TRBJ2-7; 9 bases align to TRBD1. J lost 3 bases, V lost 5 bases, and 5 bases had no gene match. Germline CDR1 and CDR2: SEHNR and FQNEAQ (reference sequence). The CDR3 length is 14 residues. DNA for the CDR3: TGTGCCAGCAGCCCCTACAGGGGGCTCTACGAGCAGTACTTC. Its translation: CASSPYRGLYEQYF.

The chain has TRBV2 and TRBJ2-3, with D perhaps TRBD1 (5 bases). This CDR3 contains 14 residues. V shed 4 bases and J shed 2 bases, with 10 bases lying between them. Germline CDR1 reads SNHLY; CDR2 reads FYNNEI. CDR3 sequence (DNA): TGTGCCAGCAGTGCAGACAGTTCCACAGATACGCAGTATTTT. This translates into CASSADSSTDTQYF.

The rearrangement links TRBV29-1 to TRBJ2-1, with 14 bases that match TRBD2. The germline V gene has CDR1 SQVTM and CDR2 ANQGSEA. CDR3 size: 19 residues. Trimming removed 6 bases from V and 0 bases from J; junction bases left unmatched: 13. The CDR3 region is CSVGGLAGVGSSSYNEQFF. CDR3 in DNA: TGCAGCGTCGGGGGACTAGCGGGAGTCGGATCGAGCTCCTACAATGAGCAGTTCTTC.

Ten or more counts support this clone. This chain joins TRBV4-1 and TRBJ2-5; D perhaps matches TRBD2 (6 bases). Per germline, CDR1 MGHRA and CDR2 YSYEKL. There are 12 residues in the CDR3. Trimming left V 8 bases short and J 2 bases short, with 9 bases between. CDR3 DNA: TGCGCCAGCCGGGGGATGCAAGAGACCCAGTACTTC. As protein: CASRGMQETQYF.

The chain uses TRBV21-1 and TRBJ2-7. TRBV21-1 is classified as a pseudogene. CDR3 length: 15 residues. The CDR3 DNA reads as TGTGCCAGCAGCAAAGCGCTCGGAAAGACCTACGAGCAGTACTTC. This sequence encodes CASSKALGKTYEQYF.

This clone was detected only once. The gene calls are TRBV27 and TRBJ1-1; the D is unclear. Looked up from germline, CDR1 is MNHEY and CDR2 is SMNVEV (reference sequence). V was shortened by 8 bases and J by 2 bases, with 9 bases between the two germline ends. The CDR3 contains 12 residues. The CDR3 region has the DNA TGTGCCAGCTCCCAAGGCAACACTGAAGCTTTCTTT. This codes for CASSQGNTEAFF.

Here the CDR3 DNA reads TGCGCCAGCAGCCAAGAGTCGGGGGGAGGCACCGGGGAGCTGTTTTTT. Translated, it gives CASSQESGGGTGELFF. This chain links TRBV4-1 with TRBJ2-2; 7 bases map to TRBD2. Germline trimming cut 0 bases from V and 4 bases from J; bases unmatched to any gene: 5. CDR1 is MGHRA, CDR2 YSYEKL, per germline. The CDR3 covers 16 residues.

The chain couples TRBV28 to TRBJ2-3; 10 positions match TRBD2. The CDR3 covers 19 residues. CDR1 and CDR2 from the germline V gene are MDHEN and SYDVKM. The ends lost 4 bases at V and 4 bases at J; junction bases unmatched: 17. Written as DNA, the CDR3 is TGTGCCAGCAGTTCCCCAGATGTTACTAGCGGGATGGAGTCAGATACGCAGTATTTT. It yields the protein CASSSPDVTSGMESDTQYF.

Concerning this clone itself: The same CDR3 also results from other DNA sequences found in this sample. The chain carries TRBV9 and TRBJ2-7, with D possibly being TRBD1 (6 bases). V lost 3 bases and J 3 bases, leaving 7 bases between the germline ends. The CDR3 contains 12 residues. The V gene's germline CDR1 is SGDLS and CDR2 YYNGEE. For the CDR3, the DNA is TGTGCCAGCAGCGGCAGGGGCTACGAGCAGTACTTC. Translating gives CASSGRGYEQYF.

This sequence joins TRBV6-6 and TRBJ2-7; 7 bases align to TRBD1. The V and J ends lost 4 bases and 2 bases, in that order; junction bases with no gene match: 5. The CDR3 runs to 14 residues. Germline V CDR1 and CDR2: MNHNY, SVGAGI (reference sequence). The CDR3 spells CASSLGQFTYEQYF. The CDR3 DNA reads as TGTGCCAGCAGTTTGGGACAGTTCACCTACGAGCAGTACTTC.

The chain carries TRBV30 and TRBJ2-7, with TRBD1 as a possible D gene (5 bases). The V gene's germline CDR1 is GTSNPN and CDR2 SVGIG (reference sequence). Trimming removed 2 bases at V and 6 bases at J, with 11 bases between. The length of the CDR3 is 12 residues. CDR3: CAWSRGLSEQYF. CDR3 DNA: TGTGCCTGGAGTAGGGGATTAAGCGAGCAGTACTTC. Filled out from reference TRBV30 and TRBJ2-7, the complete variable domain reads SQTIHQWPATLVQPVGSPLSLECTVEGTSNPNLYWYRQAAGRGLQLLFYSVGIGQISSEVPQNLSASRPQDRQFILSSKKLLLSDSGFYLCAWSRGLSEQYFGPGTRLTVT.

The J gene is TRBJ2-1, the V gene TRBV5-4; D may be TRBD2 (6 bases). The CDR3 runs to 14 residues. Looked up from germline, CDR1 is SGHNT and CDR2 is YYREEE (reference sequence). The V and J ends lost 6 bases and 2 bases respectively, with 12 bases between them. In DNA form, the CDR3 reads TGTGCCAGCATGGAGGGATTCACCTACAATGAGCAGTTCTTC. Its protein is CASMEGFTYNEQFF.

The chain has TRBV27 and TRBJ2-7; a possible D gene is TRBD2 (5 bases). Germline V gene lookup returns CDR1 MNHEY and CDR2 SMNVEV (reference sequence). Trimming took off 5 bases at V and 4 bases at J, with 15 bases between the two ends. The CDR3 spans 14 residues. The chain's CDR3 is CASSPLAVRYEQYF. For the CDR3, the DNA is TGTGCCAGCAGTCCCCTAGCAGTGAGATACGAGCAGTACTTC.

The J gene is TRBJ2-1, the V gene TRBV4-2; D remains ambiguous. V lost 3 bases and J lost 2, with 8 bases in between. Germline-derived CDR1 and CDR2 are LGHNA and YNFKEQ. The CDR3 is 14 amino acids. CDR3 bases: TGTGCCAGCAGCCAGTCGGTAGCCTACAATGAGCAGTTCTTC. It translates to CASSQSVAYNEQFF.

The chain has TRBV5-1 and TRBJ2-5, with D perhaps matching TRBD2 (6 bases). The CDR3 length is 13 residues. Trimming took 4 bases from V and 4 from J, leaving 11 bases between them. Germline V CDR1 and CDR2: SGHRS, YFSETQ. The CDR3 loop reads CASSGRPGETQYF. DNA for the CDR3: TGCGCCAGCAGCGGGAGGCCCGGAGAGACCCAGTACTTC.

The rearrangement links TRBV7-8 to TRBJ2-7; TRBD1 aligns across 8 bases. Germline CDR1 reads SGHVS; CDR2 reads FQNEAQ. V lost 4 bases to trimming and J lost 5 bases; unmatched junction nucleotides: 13. This CDR3 region has 16 residues. The CDR3 is CASSSNPRTGSDEQYF. The CDR3 DNA reads TGTGCCAGCAGCTCAAATCCCAGGACAGGGAGCGACGAGCAGTACTTC.

This clone appeared a single time. This CDR3 is CAATSGASYNEQFF. The CDR3 region has the DNA TGTGCCGCCACTAGCGGGGCCTCCTACAATGAGCAGTTCTTC. V gene TRBV10-3 combines with J gene TRBJ2-1; 10 bases match TRBD2. The V gene end was trimmed by 11 bases and the J gene end by 0 bases; junction bases not matched to a gene: 4. CDR1 is ENHRY, CDR2 SYGVKD, per germline. The CDR3 runs to 14 residues.